The 32 T cell receptor beta chains presented below share a single source sample, sequenced in a study of blood T cell repertoires in COVID-19. Profiling relied on immunoSEQ multiplex PCR, and the TCRdb table lists in-frame clones only, not all of them. The data show about 130,000 clones, roughly 74% seen once. The sample taken for sequencing was peripheral blood. These receptors came from a man in his 60s with acute or convalescent COVID-19.

This clone was counted once. This chain joins TRBV5-1 and TRBJ1-2, with 10 nucleotides matching TRBD1. Germline lookup yields CDR1 SGHRS and CDR2 YFSETQ. J gave up 4 bases and V 2 bases, and 2 bases lay outside the gene matches. The CDR3 length is 14 residues. CDR3 in DNA: TGCGCCAGCAGCTTTGGACAGGGGGGCTATGGCTACACCTTC. Translating gives CASSFGQGGYGYTF.

V is TRBV29-1 and J is TRBJ1-2; 7 nucleotides agree with TRBD1. V gave up 2 bases and J gave up 8 bases; unmatched junction bases: 17. There are 16 residues in the CDR3. The germline gives CDR1 SQVTM, CDR2 ANQGSEA. DNA of the CDR3: TGCAGCGTTGAATCAAACAGGGGCTCTCCAAAGGACGGCTACACCTTC. The encoded protein is CSVESNRGSPKDGYTF.

J is TRBJ2-6 and V is TRBV5-5, with a weak D call TRBD2 (6 bases). From germline, CDR1 is SGHKS and CDR2 YYEKEE (reference sequence). Trimming shortened V by 3 bases and J by 0 bases, and 10 bases separated the two germline ends. The CDR3 is made up of 16 amino acids. Here the CDR3 reads CASSSLASSGANVLTF. DNA for the CDR3: TGTGCCAGCAGCTCACTAGCTAGCTCTGGGGCCAACGTCCTGACTTTC.

J is TRBJ2-7 and V is TRBV7-3, with 7 bases lining up with TRBD2. J lost 0 bases, V lost 11 bases, and 4 bases had no gene match. This CDR3 comprises 12 residues. Germline assignment: CDR1 SGHTA and CDR2 FQGTGA. The CDR3 loop reads CARAGDSYEQYF. For the CDR3, the DNA is TGTGCCCGCGCGGGGGACTCCTACGAGCAGTACTTC.

This rearrangement joins TRBV3-1 (or the pseudogene TRBV3-2) to TRBJ1-2; weak D call: TRBD1 (5 bases). Trimming shortened V by 6 bases and J by 5 bases, and 7 bases separated the two germline ends. CDR1 is LGHDT and CDR2 is YNNKEL in the germline V gene (reference sequence). CDR3 length: 11 residues. The CDR3 nucleotides read TGTGCCAGCAGTGCAGGGTATGGCTACACCTTC. Protein product: CASSAGYGYTF.

The J gene is TRBJ2-5, the V gene TRBV7-2; a possible D gene is TRBD1 (5 bases). Trimming stripped 2 bases from V and 0 bases from J, with 7 bases between. Germline CDR1 reads SGHTA; CDR2 reads FQGNSA. CDR3 length: 14 amino acids. CDR3 nucleotide sequence: TGTGCCAGCAGCTTACGCAGGGACCAAGAGACCCAGTACTTC. Its protein product is CASSLRRDQETQYF. The whole variable domain, remainder taken from reference TRBV7-2 and TRBJ2-5, is GAGVSQSPSNKVTEKGKDVELRCDPISGHTALYWYRQSLGQGLEFLIYFQGNSAPDKSGLPSDRFSAERTGGSVSTLTIQRTQQEDSAVYLCASSLRRDQETQYFGPGTRLLVL.

This chain connects TRBV5-1 to TRBJ2-2, with 8 bases identical to TRBD2. The CDR3 loop spans 15 amino acids. Germline trimming cut 1 base from V and 3 bases from J; bases unmatched to any gene: 2. In germline, CDR1 is SGHRS, CDR2 YFSETQ. This CDR3 reads CASSLRRGDTGELFF. The CDR3, as DNA: TGCGCCAGCAGCTTGCGGCGGGGGGACACCGGGGAGCTGTTTTTT.

This chain uses TRBV19 with TRBJ1-2, with D unclear. Between the trimmed V and J ends, which lost 6 bases and 0 bases, there was a span of 17 bases. CDR1 LNHDA and CDR2 SQIVND come from the germline V gene (reference sequence). This CDR3 has 16 residues. CDR3 nucleotides: TGTGCCAGTAGCATGACCGGGTTCGAAGCTAACTATGGCTACACCTTC. Its protein is CASSMTGFEANYGYTF. Full variable domain (rest looked up from reference TRBV19 and TRBJ1-2): DGGITQSPKYLFRKEGQNVTLSCEQNLNHDAMYWYRQDPGQGLRLIYYSQIVNDFQKGDIAEGYSVSREKKESFPLTVTSAQKNPTAFYLCASSMTGFEANYGYTFGSGTRLTVV.

The rearrangement links TRBV30 to TRBJ1-6; tentatively, D is TRBD1 (5 bases). CDR1 GTSNPN and CDR2 SVGIG come from the germline V gene (reference sequence). CDR3 length: 12 amino acids. V was clipped by 7 bases and J by 4 bases, with 8 bases between them. CDR3 coding DNA: TGTGCCTTTAGGGGTTATAATTCACCCCTCCACTTT. This translates into CAFRGYNSPLHF.

The genes are TRBV15 and TRBJ2-1, with 7 nucleotides matching TRBD2. V lost 0 bases to trimming and J lost 5 bases; unmatched junction nucleotides: 10. This CDR3 has 17 residues. Germline CDR1 is LNHNV and CDR2 is YYDKDF (reference sequence). The DNA for the CDR3 is TGTGCCACCAGCAGAGATGGGAGTCGCGGGAGCCACAATGAGCAGTTCTTC. Translation gives CATSRDGSRGSHNEQFF.

CDR3 residues: CASSLMARGQSPLHF. CDR3 nucleotide sequence: TGTGCCAGCAGCTTGATGGCCAGGGGGCAATCACCCCTCCACTTT. The chain employs TRBV5-5 and TRBJ1-6; 8 positions agree with TRBD1. Germline loops: CDR1 SGHKS, CDR2 YYEKEE (reference sequence). The CDR3 has 15 residues. Trimming at V came to 1 base and at J to 10 bases, leaving 7 bases not matched to a gene.

The chain employs TRBV24-1 and TRBJ1-5; 7 bases are a match to TRBD1. CDR3 size: 12 residues. The germline gives CDR1 KGHDR, CDR2 SFDVKD. The J segment lost 9 bases and the V segment lost 6 bases, leaving 4 bases of the junction unmatched. The CDR3 reads CATSSGGRPQHF. The CDR3 DNA follows: TGTGCCACCAGTTCAGGGGGGCGGCCCCAGCATTTT.

CDR3 residues: CASSSQTGTGNYGYTF. CDR3 nucleotides: TGTGCCAGCAGCTCCCAAACCGGGACAGGGAACTATGGCTACACCTTC. This rearrangement joins TRBV7-8 to TRBJ1-2, with 9 positions matching TRBD1. Germline CDR1 and CDR2: SGHVS and FQNEAQ. The CDR3 sequence is 16 residues long. With 4 bases clipped from V and 2 bases from J, the junction kept 8 bases outside the gene matches.

The genes are TRBV19 and TRBJ2-7; tentatively, D is TRBD1 (5 bases). Germline CDR1 and CDR2: LNHDA and SQIVND (reference sequence). V lost 6 bases and J lost 2, with 14 bases in between. There are 14 residues in the CDR3. The DNA for the CDR3 is TGTGCCAGTAGAACCTCACAGGTGCCCTACGAGCAGTACTTC. Translation: CASRTSQVPYEQYF.

The chain has TRBV12-3 or TRBV12-4 and TRBJ1-1, with unresolved D. CDR3 length: 13 amino acids. V lost 5 bases, J lost 1 base, and 8 bases lay in between. DNA for the CDR3: TGTGCCAGCAGTCCCCCATGGAACACTGAAGCTTTCTTT. Translated, it gives CASSPPWNTEAFF.

CDR3 sequence: CASSTDRMNTEAFF. CDR3 nucleotide sequence: TGTGCCAGTAGCACGGACAGGATGAACACTGAAGCTTTCTTT. The chain is built from TRBV19 and TRBJ1-1; 7 bases are shared with TRBD1. The CDR3 contains 14 residues. After removal of 6 bases from V and 0 bases from J, the junction contained 4 bases not matched to a gene. Germline CDR1 reads LNHDA; CDR2 reads SQIVND (reference sequence).

V and J are TRBV27 and TRBJ1-5; D is possibly TRBD1 (6 bases). Germline-derived CDR1 and CDR2 are MNHEY and SMNVEV (reference sequence). The CDR3 totals 14 residues. V was shortened by 6 bases and J by 7 bases, with 16 bases between the two germline ends. CDR3 residues: CASRELGQSQPQHF. The CDR3 DNA reads as TGTGCCAGCAGAGAACTTGGACAGTCGCAGCCCCAGCATTTT.

This clone was picked up one time. This sequence joins TRBV6-5 and TRBJ1-2, with 9 bases fitting TRBD1. This CDR3 spans 15 amino acids. Germline trimming cut 5 bases from V and 5 bases from J; bases unmatched to any gene: 9. Germline loops: CDR1 MNHEY, CDR2 SVGAGI. CDR3 amino acids: CASSKDRGQGYGYTF. The CDR3 bases are TGTGCCAGCAGTAAGGACAGGGGACAAGGGTATGGCTACACCTTC.

This chain connects TRBV5-6 to TRBJ1-1, with D possibly TRBD1 on 5 matching bases. This CDR3 region has 15 residues. V was trimmed by 4 bases and J by 1 base, leaving 14 bases between them. From germline, CDR1 is SGHDT and CDR2 YYEEEE. The CDR3 protein is CASSLGLPKNTEAFF. The CDR3 DNA reads as TGTGCCAGCAGCCTGGGACTTCCCAAGAACACTGAAGCTTTCTTT.

This chain joins TRBV24-1 and TRBJ1-2, with a possible D match to TRBD1 (5 bases). The V gene lost 0 bases and the J gene lost 0 bases, with 16 bases spanning the gap. Germline loops: CDR1 KGHDR, CDR2 SFDVKD. The CDR3 is 18 amino acids. This CDR3 is CATSDLRGYIRANYGYTF. The DNA of the CDR3 is TGTGCCACCAGTGATTTGAGGGGCTACATTCGAGCTAACTATGGCTACACCTTC.

This rearrangement joins TRBV19 to TRBJ2-7; TRBD2 aligns across 7 bases. The CDR3 loop spans 13 amino acids. Germline V gene lookup returns CDR1 LNHDA and CDR2 SQIVND (reference sequence). Unmatched junction bases numbered 3, after V lost 5 bases and J lost 2 bases. CDR3 sequence reads: CASSSSGAYEQYF. CDR3 nucleotide sequence: TGTGCCAGTAGTTCCAGCGGGGCCTACGAGCAGTACTTC.

This chain links TRBV7-8 with TRBJ1-2; D is possibly TRBD1 (6 bases). V was shortened by 0 bases and J by 7 bases, with 15 bases between the two germline ends. The CDR3 loop spans 15 amino acids. Germline V gene data show CDR1 as SGHVS and CDR2 as FQNEAQ. The DNA for the CDR3 is TGTGCCAGCAGCTTAGCAGGGGGTTTACGAGGTGGCTACACCTTC. This translates into CASSLAGGLRGGYTF.

V usage is TRBV11-2 and J usage is TRBJ1-1; 7 bases map to TRBD1. The germline gives CDR1 SGHAT, CDR2 FQNNGV. The CDR3 covers 15 residues. J was trimmed by 5 bases and V by 0 bases; bases with no gene match: 6. CDR3 protein: CASSLDYRGLTEAFF. The CDR3 DNA reads TGTGCCAGCAGCTTAGATTATAGGGGGCTTACTGAAGCTTTCTTT.

The rearrangement links TRBV7-9 to TRBJ1-1; D remains unclear. With 2 bases removed from V and 2 bases from J, the gap between germline ends came to 6 bases. The CDR3 is made up of 13 amino acids. CDR1 and CDR2 (germline): SEHNR, FQNEAQ (reference sequence). CDR3 nucleotides: TGTGCCAGCAGCTTACAGGTTAACACTGAAGCTTTCTTT. Amino acid sequence: CASSLQVNTEAFF.

The chain combines TRBV4-1 with TRBJ2-7, with 11 bases matching TRBD2. V was pared by 0 bases and J by 2 bases, with 6 bases of the junction left unmatched. The V gene's germline CDR1 is MGHRA and CDR2 YSYEKL. CDR3 length: 17 amino acids. The CDR3 region is CASSQEETSGVPYEQYF. For the CDR3, the DNA is TGCGCCAGCAGCCAAGAGGAGACTAGCGGGGTTCCCTACGAGCAGTACTTC.

In its sample, this clone was seen once. The V gene is TRBV5-1, the J gene TRBJ2-2, with 11 bases fitting TRBD2. V trimming: 4 bases; J trimming: 4 bases; junction bases outside the gene matches: 3. CDR3 size: 15 residues. CDR1 and CDR2 (germline): SGHRS, YFSETQ. The chain's CDR3 is CASSTSGGPTGELFF. Written as DNA, the CDR3 is TGCGCCAGCAGCACTAGCGGGGGCCCCACCGGGGAGCTGTTTTTT.

The chain carries TRBV3-1 (or the pseudogene TRBV3-2) and TRBJ2-3, with a tentative D call TRBD1 (6 bases). The V gene's germline CDR1 is LGHDT and CDR2 YNNKEL (reference sequence). The CDR3 length is 16 residues. Trimming took 4 bases from V and 3 from J, leaving 17 bases between them. The CDR3 nucleotides read TGTGCCAGCAGCCCCAACAGGGCCTTACGGACAGATACGCAGTATTTT. Protein: CASSPNRALRTDTQYF.

The chain joins TRBV30 to TRBJ1-5, with D hard to call. The V gene lost 5 bases and the J gene lost 0 bases, with 14 bases spanning the gap. The germline gives CDR1 GTSNPN, CDR2 SVGIG (reference sequence). CDR3 length: 15 amino acids. CDR3 sequence (DNA): TGTGCCTGGGCCACGGTGGGGAGTAGCAATCAGCCCCAGCATTTT. Protein sequence: CAWATVGSSNQPQHF.

V usage is TRBV5-5 and J usage is TRBJ2-4; D call uncertain. The germline V and J ends were trimmed by 4 bases and 0 bases, with 8 bases remaining between them. The CDR3 length is 14 residues. Per germline, CDR1 SGHKS and CDR2 YYEKEE (reference sequence). The CDR3 DNA sequence: TGTGCCAGCAGCCCACAGCTAGCCAAAAACATTCAGTACTTC. This encodes CASSPQLAKNIQYF.

The chain recombines TRBV7-9 with TRBJ2-5; a weak D match, TRBD1 (6 bases). Germline CDR1 is SEHNR and CDR2 is FQNEAQ (reference sequence). The CDR3 has 14 amino acids. Trimming left V 0 bases short and J 4 bases short, with 9 bases between. The CDR3 loop is CASSLAGARETQYF. Here the CDR3 DNA reads TGTGCCAGCAGCTTAGCGGGGGCGCGAGAGACCCAGTACTTC.

This rearrangement joins TRBV6-6 to TRBJ1-5; TRBD1 might be the D (5 bases). Germline V lookup: CDR1 MNHNY, CDR2 SVGAGI (reference sequence). V lost 2 bases, J lost 0 bases, and 8 bases lay in between. The CDR3 consists of 15 residues. The chain's CDR3 is CASSYGGGSNQPQHF. For the CDR3, the DNA is TGTGCCAGCAGTTACGGGGGGGGTAGCAATCAGCCCCAGCATTTT.

This clone was seen a single time. The CDR3 loop reads CASSGRDRTHYGYTF. As DNA, the CDR3 is TGTGCCAGCAGCGGCCGGGACAGGACCCACTATGGCTACACCTTC. This sequence joins TRBV7-8 and TRBJ1-2; 8 bases agree with TRBD1. Germline loops: CDR1 SGHVS, CDR2 FQNEAQ. Trimming took 5 bases from V and 3 from J; bases not matched to a gene: 8. The CDR3 covers 15 residues.